This TCR beta chain was identified in a study of cytotoxic CD8 clonotypes in ibrutinib-treated CLL. As for the study in general: The group held 11 relapsed/refractory and about 15 treatment-naive patients, with around 18 IGHV unmutated.

Measured with immunoSEQ multiplex PCR; TCRdb has only the in-frame clones, and not every one. The table includes approximately 46,000 clones, approximately 70% detected once. Germline V CDR1 and CDR2: SQVTM, ANQGSEA. The CDR3 covers 12 residues. The chain uses TRBV29-1 and TRBJ2-1, with D possibly being TRBD1 (5 bases). This sequence was found in a human donor with chronic lymphocytic leukemia. Here the sequenced sample was PBMCs, taken after 12 months of ibrutinib treatment. The CDR3 coding sequence is TGCAGTTGGTTAAAGGGGAACAATGAGCAGTTCTTC. It translates to CSWLKGNNEQFF.